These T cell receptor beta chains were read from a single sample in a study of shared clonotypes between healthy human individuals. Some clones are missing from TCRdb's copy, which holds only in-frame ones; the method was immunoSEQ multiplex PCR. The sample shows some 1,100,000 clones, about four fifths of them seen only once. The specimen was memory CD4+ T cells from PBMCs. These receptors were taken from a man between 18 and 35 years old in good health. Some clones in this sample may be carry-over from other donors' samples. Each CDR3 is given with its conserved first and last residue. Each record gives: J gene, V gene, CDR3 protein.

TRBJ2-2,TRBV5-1,CASSPIPGGELFF
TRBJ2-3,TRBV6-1,CASLVRGLPDTQYF
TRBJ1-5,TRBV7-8,CASSLDRGQPQHF
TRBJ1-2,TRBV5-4,CASRAKAGSGGYTF
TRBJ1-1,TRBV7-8,CASSLNEQGYTEAFF
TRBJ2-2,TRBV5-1,CASSVTGDHTGELFF
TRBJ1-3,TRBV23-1,CAGNFPHQASGNTIYF
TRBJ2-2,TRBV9,CASSAEGREGNTGELFF
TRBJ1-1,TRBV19,CASSIEGGVEAFF
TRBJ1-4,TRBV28,CASSSLQGGGEKLFF
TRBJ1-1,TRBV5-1,CASSAVGTEAFF
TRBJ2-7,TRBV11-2,CASSFGGGREQYF
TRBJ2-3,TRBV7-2,CASSMGLAGDTQYF
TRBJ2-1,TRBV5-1,CASSAAGTYNEQFF
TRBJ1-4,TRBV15,CATSRFATNEKLFF
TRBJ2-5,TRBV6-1,CASSEEGGGTQYF
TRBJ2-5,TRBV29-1,CSTLGRVRETQYF
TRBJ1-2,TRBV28,CASSLPGGYGYTF
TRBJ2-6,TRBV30,CAWSIGSGANVLTF
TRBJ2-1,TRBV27,CASSSNPFYGEQFF
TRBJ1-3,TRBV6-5,CASRQGVGGNTIYF
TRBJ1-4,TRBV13,CASSLFGNEKLFF
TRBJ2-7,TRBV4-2,CASSQAVAGGPRSYEQYF
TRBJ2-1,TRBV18,CASSPPQGSSYNEQFF
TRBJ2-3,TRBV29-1,CSGNDRGDTQYF
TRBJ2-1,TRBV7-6,CASSLFAGGQYNEQFF
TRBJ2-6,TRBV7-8,CASSSVIRGSGANVLTF
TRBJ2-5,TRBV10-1,CASSEYRGKTQYF
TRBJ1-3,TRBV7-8,CASSTSDRDRGFLTGNTIYF
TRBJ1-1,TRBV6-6,CASSFLQGRTEAFF
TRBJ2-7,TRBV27,CASGVPGGAWLGQYF
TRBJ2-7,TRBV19,CASSRVPSYEQYF
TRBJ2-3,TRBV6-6,CASSLGLEVWADTQYF
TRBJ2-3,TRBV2,CASREASGRGKDTQYF
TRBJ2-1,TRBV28,CASGGGGFYNEQFF
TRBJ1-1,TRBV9,CASSPWEGDTEAFF
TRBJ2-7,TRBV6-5,CASSYSSRDYEQYF
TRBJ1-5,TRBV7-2,CASSLTGHNQPQHF
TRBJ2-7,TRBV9,CASTPGVGTSYEQYF
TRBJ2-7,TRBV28,CASSLGGYEQYF
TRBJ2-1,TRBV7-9,CASSLSQLGEQFF
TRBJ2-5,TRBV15,CATSGGQGPETQYF
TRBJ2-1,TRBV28,CASSWGLDNRYNEQFF
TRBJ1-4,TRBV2,CASSPQTGGVKKLFF
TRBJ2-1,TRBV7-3,CASSLVLGGWREGANEQFF
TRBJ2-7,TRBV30,CAWSVRAGRDEQYF